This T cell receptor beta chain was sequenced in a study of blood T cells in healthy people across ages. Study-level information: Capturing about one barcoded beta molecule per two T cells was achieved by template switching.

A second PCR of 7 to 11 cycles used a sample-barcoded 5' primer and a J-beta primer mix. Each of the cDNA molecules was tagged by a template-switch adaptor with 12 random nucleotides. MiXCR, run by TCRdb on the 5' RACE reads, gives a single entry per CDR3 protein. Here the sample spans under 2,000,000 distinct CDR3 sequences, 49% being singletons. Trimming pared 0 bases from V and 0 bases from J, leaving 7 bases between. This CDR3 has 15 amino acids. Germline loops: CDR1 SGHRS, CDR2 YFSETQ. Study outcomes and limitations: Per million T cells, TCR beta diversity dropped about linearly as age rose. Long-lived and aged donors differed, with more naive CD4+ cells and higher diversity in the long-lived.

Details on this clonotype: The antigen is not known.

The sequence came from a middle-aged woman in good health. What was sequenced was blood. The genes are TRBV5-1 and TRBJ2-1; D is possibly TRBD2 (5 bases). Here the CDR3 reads CASSLERISYNEQFF. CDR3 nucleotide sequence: TGCGCCAGCAGCTTGGAGCGGATCTCCTACAATGAGCAGTTCTTC. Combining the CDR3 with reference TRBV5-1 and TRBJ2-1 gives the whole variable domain KAGVTQTPRYLIKTRGQQVTLSCSPISGHRSVSWYQQTPGQGLQFLFEYFSETQRNKGNFPGRFSGRQFSNSRSEMNVSTLELGDSALYLCASSLERISYNEQFFGPGTRLTVL.